This TCR beta chain emerged from a study of blood T cell repertoires in COVID-19. Looking at the study overall: Acute-phase and convalescent COVID-19 samples originated in the United States, Italy and Spain. T cells, B-cell-depleted T cells, or PBMCs supplied cDNA or gDNA.

Per the study methods: Estimation of nucleated cell counts relied on the amplification of reference gene primers. TCRdb's table, derived via immunoSEQ multiplex PCR, lists solely in-frame clones and lacks some. That table gives V, J and clone size, and the DNA gave D and trimming. The sample shows approximately 270,000 clones, 80% to 90% of them seen only once. Self-reported history from a screening survey and questionnaire set each donor's cohort. This receptor was taken from a woman in her thirties with acute COVID-19. What was sequenced was PBMCs or T cells enriched from blood (not recorded which).

The CDR3: CASSPRDRFQYFAYNYGYTF. The DNA for the CDR3 is TGTGCCAGCTCACCCCGGGACAGGTTTCAATATTTCGCTTATAACTATGGCTACACCTTC. The chain has TRBV18 and TRBJ1-2; 8 bases align to TRBD1. This CDR3 is built from 20 residues. CDR1 is KGHSH and CDR2 is LQKENI in the germline V gene. The V gene end was trimmed by 3 bases and the J gene end by 1 base; junction bases not matched to a gene: 19.